This TCR beta chain originates from a study of CD8 T cells in ankylosing spondylitis. CDR1 is SQVTM, CDR2 ANQGSEA, per germline. Trimming at V came to 4 bases and at J to 11 bases, leaving 11 bases not matched to a gene. The length of the CDR3 is 13 residues. The TCR beta libraries were generated through quantitative 5'-RACE incorporating molecular barcodes. MiXCR was run by TCRdb on the 5' RACE reads, yielding one entry per CDR3 protein. The repertoire holds 150,000 to 200,000 distinct CDR3 sequences, roughly 12% seen once, with about 28% in the top ten. The receptor was isolated from a male donor with ankylosing spondylitis or in good health (not recorded which). This rearrangement joins TRBV29-1 to TRBJ2-7; the match to TRBD1 covers 10 bases. The sequenced material came from blood, either unsorted or a sorted T cell fraction (not recorded which). CDR3 sequence (DNA): TGCAGCGTTGGGGCGGGACAGGGGTACGACGAGTACTTC. Residues: CSVGAGQGYDEYF.